This TCR beta chain is from a study of shared clonotypes between healthy human individuals. The CDR3 contains 18 residues. V shed 5 bases and J shed 2 bases, with 24 bases lying between them. Germline CDR1 and CDR2: SEHNR and FQNEAQ (reference sequence). The protocol was immunoSEQ multiplex PCR, while the TCRdb copy is restricted to in-frame clones and leaves out a portion. The data contain over 400,000 clones, around 95% of them singletons. Sequencing was carried out using naive CD4+ T cells sorted from blood. Subset described: CD45RA+ positively selected. The rearrangement joins TRBV7-9 to TRBJ1-2; a possible D gene is TRBD1 (6 bases). This clonotype was obtained from a woman aged 25-40 years in good health. The CDR3 bases are TGTGCCAGCAGCACCGAGGACAGCACTCTAGGGACCAACTATGGCTACACCTTC. Translated, it gives CASSTEDSTLGTNYGYTF.